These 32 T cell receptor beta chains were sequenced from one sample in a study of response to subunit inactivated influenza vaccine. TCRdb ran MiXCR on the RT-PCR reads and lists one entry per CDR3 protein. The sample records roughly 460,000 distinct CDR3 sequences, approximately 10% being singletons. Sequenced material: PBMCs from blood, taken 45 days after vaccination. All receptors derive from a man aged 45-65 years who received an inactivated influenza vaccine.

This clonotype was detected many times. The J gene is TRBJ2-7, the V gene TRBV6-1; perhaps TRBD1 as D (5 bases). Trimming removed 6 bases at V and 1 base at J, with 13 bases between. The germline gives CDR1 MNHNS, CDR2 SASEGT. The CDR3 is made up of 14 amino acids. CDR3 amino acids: CASRDDSKSYEQYF. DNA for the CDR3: TGTGCCAGCAGGGACGACAGTAAGTCCTACGAGCAGTACTTC.

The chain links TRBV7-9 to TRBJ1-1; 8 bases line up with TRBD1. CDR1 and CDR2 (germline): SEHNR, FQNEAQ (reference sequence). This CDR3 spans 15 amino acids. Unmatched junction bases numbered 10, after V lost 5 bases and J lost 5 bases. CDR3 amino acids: CASSQQGGQGTEAFF. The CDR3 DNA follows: TGTGCCAGCAGCCAACAGGGGGGGCAAGGTACTGAAGCTTTCTTT.

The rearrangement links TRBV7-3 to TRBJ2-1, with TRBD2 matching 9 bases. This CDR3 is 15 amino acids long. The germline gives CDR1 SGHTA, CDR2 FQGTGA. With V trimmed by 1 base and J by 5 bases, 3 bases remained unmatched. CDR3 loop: CASSLIAGVNNEQFF. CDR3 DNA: TGTGCCAGCAGCTTAATAGCGGGGGTAAACAATGAGCAGTTCTTC.

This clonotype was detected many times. CDR3 sequence (DNA): TGTGCCAGCAGCTTAGCTGGCGGGACAGGTTTTACCTACGAGCAGTACTTC. Its translation is CASSLAGGTGFTYEQYF. The chain has TRBV7-9 and TRBJ2-7; 8 bases line up with TRBD1. Germline CDR1 SEHNR, CDR2 FQNEAQ (reference sequence). This CDR3 comprises 17 residues. V was clipped by 0 bases and J by 2 bases; unmatched bases: 9.

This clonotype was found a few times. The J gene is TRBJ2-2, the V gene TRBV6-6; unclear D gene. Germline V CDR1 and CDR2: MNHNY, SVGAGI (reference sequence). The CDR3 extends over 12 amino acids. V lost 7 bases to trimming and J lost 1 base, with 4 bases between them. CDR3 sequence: CASTENTGELFF. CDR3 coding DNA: TGTGCCAGCACGGAGAACACCGGGGAGCTGTTTTTT.

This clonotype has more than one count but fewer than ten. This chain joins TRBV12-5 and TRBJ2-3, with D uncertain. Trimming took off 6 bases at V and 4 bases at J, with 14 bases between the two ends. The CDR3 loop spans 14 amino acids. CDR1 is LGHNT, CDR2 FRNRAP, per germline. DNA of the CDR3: TGTGCTAGTGGCTGGACCGTTAGGGCAGATACGCAGTATTTT. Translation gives CASGWTVRADTQYF.

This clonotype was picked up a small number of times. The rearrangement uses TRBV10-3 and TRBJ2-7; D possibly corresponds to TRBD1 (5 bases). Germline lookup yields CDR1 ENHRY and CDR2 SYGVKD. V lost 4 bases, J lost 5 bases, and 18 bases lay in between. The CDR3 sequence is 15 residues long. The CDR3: CAISVGQGGVDEQYF. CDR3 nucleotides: TGTGCCATCAGTGTAGGGCAGGGCGGTGTGGACGAGCAGTACTTC.

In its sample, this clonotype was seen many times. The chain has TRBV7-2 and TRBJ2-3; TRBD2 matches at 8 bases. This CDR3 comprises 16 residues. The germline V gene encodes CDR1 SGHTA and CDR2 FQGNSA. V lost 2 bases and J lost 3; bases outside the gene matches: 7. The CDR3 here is CASSLFGGGRTDTQYF. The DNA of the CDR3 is TGTGCCAGCAGCTTATTTGGGGGCGGGAGGACAGATACGCAGTATTTT.

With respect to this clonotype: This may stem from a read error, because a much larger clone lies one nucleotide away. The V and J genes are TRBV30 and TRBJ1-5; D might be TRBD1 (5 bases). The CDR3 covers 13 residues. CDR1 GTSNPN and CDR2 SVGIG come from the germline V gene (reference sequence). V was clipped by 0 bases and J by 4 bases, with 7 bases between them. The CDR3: CAWSVRGNQPQHF. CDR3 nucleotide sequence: TGTGCCTGGAGTGTACGGGGGAATCAGCCCCAGCATTTT.

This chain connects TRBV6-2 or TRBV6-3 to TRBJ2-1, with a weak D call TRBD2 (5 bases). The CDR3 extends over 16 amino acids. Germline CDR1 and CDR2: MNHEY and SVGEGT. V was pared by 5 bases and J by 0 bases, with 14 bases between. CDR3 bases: TGTGCCAGCAGTACCCGAAAAGCGGTCTCCTACAATGAGCAGTTCTTC. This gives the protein CASSTRKAVSYNEQFF.

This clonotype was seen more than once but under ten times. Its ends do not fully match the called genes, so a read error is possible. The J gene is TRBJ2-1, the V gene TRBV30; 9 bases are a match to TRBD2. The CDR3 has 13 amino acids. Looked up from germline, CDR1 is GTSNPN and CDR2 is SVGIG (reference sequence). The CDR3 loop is CAWQGLAYSEQFF. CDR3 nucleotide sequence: TGTGCCTGGCAGGGACTAGCCTACAGTGAGCAGTTCTTC.

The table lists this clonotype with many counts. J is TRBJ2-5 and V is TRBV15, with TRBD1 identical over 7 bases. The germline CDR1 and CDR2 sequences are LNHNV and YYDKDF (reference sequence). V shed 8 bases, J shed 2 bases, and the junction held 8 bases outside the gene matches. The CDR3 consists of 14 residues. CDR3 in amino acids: CATVRDRQQETQYF. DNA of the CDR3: TGTGCCACCGTTCGGGACAGACAACAAGAGACCCAGTACTTC.

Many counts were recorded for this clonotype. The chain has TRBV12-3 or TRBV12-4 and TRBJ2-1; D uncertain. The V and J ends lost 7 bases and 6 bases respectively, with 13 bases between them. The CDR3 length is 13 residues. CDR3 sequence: CASTLTVVNEQFF. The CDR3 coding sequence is TGTGCCAGCACCTTGACTGTTGTCAATGAGCAGTTCTTC.

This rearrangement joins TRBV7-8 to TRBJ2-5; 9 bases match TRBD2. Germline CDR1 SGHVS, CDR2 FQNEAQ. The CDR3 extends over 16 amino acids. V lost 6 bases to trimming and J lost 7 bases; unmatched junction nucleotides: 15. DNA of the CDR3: TGTGCCAGCAGACCTCAGCGGGGGGAGTTTCGGGGGACCCAGTACTTC. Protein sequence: CASRPQRGEFRGTQYF.

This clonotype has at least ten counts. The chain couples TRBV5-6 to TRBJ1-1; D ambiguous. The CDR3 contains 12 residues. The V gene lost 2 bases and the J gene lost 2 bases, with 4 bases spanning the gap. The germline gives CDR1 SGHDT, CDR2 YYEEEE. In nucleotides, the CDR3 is TGTGCCAGCAGCTTACAAAACACTGAAGCTTTCTTT. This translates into CASSLQNTEAFF. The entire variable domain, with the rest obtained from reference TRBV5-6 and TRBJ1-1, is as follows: DAGVTQSPTHLIKTRGQQVTLRCSPKSGHDTVSWYQQALGQGPQFIFQYYEEEERQRGNFPDRFSGHQFPNYSSELNVNALLLGDSALYLCASSLQNTEAFFGQGTRLTVV.

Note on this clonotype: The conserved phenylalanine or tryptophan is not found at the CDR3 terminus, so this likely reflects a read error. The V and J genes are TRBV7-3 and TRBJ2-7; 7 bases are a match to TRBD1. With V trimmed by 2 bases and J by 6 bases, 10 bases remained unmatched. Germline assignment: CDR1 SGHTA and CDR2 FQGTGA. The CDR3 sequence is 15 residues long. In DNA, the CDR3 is TGTGCCAGCAGCTTATGGCCGGGACAGAACCCCGAGCAGTACCTC. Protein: CASSLWPGQNPEQYL.

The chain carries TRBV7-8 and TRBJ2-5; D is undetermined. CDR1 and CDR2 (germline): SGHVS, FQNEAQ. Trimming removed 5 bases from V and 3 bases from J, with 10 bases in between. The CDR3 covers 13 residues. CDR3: CASSQTVKETQYF. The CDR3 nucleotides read TGTGCCAGCAGCCAAACAGTTAAAGAGACCCAGTACTTC.

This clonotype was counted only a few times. The CDR3 region is CSAIVGGRAYEQYF. The CDR3 nucleotides read TGCAGTGCTATCGTCGGGGGGCGGGCCTACGAGCAGTACTTC. This chain connects TRBV20-1 to TRBJ2-7, with D possibly TRBD2 on 7 matching bases. V lost 4 bases and J lost 2, with 15 bases in between. The CDR3 consists of 14 residues. The germline V gene has CDR1 DFQATT and CDR2 SNEGSKA (reference sequence).

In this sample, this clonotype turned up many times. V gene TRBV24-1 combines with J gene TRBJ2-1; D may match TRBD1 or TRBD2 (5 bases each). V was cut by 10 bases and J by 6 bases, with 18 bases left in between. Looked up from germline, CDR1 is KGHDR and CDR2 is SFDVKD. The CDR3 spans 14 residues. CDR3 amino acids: CATKGTPDSNEQFF. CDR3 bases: TGTGCCACGAAGGGGACCCCCGACTCCAATGAGCAGTTCTTC.

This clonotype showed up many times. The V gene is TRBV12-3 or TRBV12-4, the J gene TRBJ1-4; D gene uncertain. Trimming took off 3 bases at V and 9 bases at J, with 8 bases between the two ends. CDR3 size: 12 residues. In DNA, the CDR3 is TGTGCCAGCAGTTTCACAAGAAAAAAACTGTTTTTT. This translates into CASSFTRKKLFF.

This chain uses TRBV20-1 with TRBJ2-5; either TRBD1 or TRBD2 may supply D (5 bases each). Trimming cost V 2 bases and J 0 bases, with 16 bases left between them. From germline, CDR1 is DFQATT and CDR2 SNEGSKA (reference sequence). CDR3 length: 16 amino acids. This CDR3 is CSARIRSGRHQETQYF. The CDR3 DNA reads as TGCAGTGCTAGAATTAGGTCAGGGAGACACCAAGAGACCCAGTACTTC.

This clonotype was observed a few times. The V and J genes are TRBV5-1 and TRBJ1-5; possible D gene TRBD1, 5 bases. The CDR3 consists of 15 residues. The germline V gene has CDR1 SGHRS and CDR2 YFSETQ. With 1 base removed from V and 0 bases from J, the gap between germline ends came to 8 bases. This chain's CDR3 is CASSLNGASNQPQHF. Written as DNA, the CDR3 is TGCGCCAGCAGCTTGAACGGGGCTAGCAATCAGCCCCAGCATTTT.

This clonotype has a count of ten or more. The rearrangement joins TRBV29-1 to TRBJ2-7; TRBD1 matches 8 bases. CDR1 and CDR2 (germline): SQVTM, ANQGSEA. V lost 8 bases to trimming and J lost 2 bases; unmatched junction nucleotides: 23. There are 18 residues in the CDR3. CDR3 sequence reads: CSISISVAATGVPYEQYF. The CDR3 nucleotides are TGCAGCATATCAATAAGCGTTGCCGCGACAGGGGTCCCCTACGAGCAGTACTTC.

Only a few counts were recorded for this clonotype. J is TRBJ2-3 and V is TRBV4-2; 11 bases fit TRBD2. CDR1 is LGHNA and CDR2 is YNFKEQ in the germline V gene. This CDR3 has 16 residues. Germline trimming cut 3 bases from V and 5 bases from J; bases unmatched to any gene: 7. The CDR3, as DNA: TGTGCCAGCAGCCAGAACCTAGCGGGGGGAGGAGATACGCAGTATTTT. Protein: CASSQNLAGGGDTQYF.

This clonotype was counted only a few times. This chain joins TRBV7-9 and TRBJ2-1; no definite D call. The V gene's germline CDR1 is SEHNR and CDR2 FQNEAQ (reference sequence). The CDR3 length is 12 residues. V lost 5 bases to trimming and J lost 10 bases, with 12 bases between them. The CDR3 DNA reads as TGTGCCAGCAGCACCCCGATTGGAGAGCAGTTCTTC. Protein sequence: CASSTPIGEQFF.

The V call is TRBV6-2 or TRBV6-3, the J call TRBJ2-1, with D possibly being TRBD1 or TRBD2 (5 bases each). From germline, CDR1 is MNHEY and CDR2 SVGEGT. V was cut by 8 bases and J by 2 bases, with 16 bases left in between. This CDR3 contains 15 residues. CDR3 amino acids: CASRAGKEAYNEQFF. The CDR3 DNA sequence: TGTGCCAGCCGAGCAGGGAAGGAGGCCTACAATGAGCAGTTCTTC.

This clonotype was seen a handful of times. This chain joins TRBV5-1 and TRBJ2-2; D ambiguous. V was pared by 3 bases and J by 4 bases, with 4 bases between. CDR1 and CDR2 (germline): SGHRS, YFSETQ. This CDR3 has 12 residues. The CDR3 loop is CASSWSTGELFF. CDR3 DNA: TGCGCCAGCAGCTGGTCCACCGGGGAGCTGTTTTTT.

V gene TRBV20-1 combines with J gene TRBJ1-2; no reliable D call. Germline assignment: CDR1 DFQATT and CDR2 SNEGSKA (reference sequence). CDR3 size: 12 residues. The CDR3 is CSCVTNNYGYTF. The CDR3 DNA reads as TGCAGCTGTGTGACAAACAACTATGGCTACACCTTC.

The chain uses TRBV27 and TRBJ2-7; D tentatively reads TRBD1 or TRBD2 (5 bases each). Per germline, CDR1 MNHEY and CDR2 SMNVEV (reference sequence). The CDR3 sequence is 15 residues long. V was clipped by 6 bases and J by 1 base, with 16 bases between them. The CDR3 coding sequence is TGTGCCAGCAGGACCACGTGGGACGGGTCCTACGAGCAGTACTTC. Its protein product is CASRTTWDGSYEQYF.

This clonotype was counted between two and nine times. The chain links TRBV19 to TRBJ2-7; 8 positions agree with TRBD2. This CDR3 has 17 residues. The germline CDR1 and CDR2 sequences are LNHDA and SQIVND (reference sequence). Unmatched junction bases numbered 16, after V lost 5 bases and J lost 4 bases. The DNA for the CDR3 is TGTGCCAGTAGTCTCTCTGCGGGGGGCGCAAATCCGTACGAGCAGTACTTC. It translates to CASSLSAGGANPYEQYF.

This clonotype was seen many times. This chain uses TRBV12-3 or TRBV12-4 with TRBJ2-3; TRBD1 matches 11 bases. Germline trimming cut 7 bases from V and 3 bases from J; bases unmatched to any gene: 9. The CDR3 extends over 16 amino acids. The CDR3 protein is CASTSGDRGATDTQYF. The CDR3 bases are TGTGCCAGCACCTCGGGGGACAGGGGGGCGACAGATACGCAGTATTTT.

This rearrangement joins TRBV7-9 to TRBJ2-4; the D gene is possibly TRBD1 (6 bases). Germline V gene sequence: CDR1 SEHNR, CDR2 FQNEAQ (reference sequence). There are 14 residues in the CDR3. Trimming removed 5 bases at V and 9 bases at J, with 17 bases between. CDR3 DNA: TGTGCCAGCAGCCCGGGGACATCTCGAGGCATTCAGTACTTC. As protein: CASSPGTSRGIQYF.